This TCR beta chain was recovered during a study of blood T cell repertoires in COVID-19. Study-wide background: COVID-19 samples, acute and convalescent, were from the United States, Italy and Spain. PBMCs, B-cell-depleted T cells, or T cells provided the cDNA or gDNA that made up the material.

Germline V gene data show CDR1 as SGHKS and CDR2 as YYEKEE (reference sequence). Trimming shortened V by 2 bases and J by 0 bases, and 15 bases separated the two germline ends. This CDR3 is 18 amino acids long. Original methodology: Reference gene primer amplification gave nucleated cell count estimates. The protocol was immunoSEQ multiplex PCR, while the TCRdb copy is restricted to in-frame clones and leaves out a portion. For V, J and clone size, that table is used; D and trimming come from the DNA. The repertoire holds approximately 280,000 clones, with approximately 83% as singletons. The clonotype comes from a woman younger than 45 who had recovered from COVID-19. The sequencing input was peripheral blood. The chain couples TRBV5-5 to TRBJ1-6; no firm D call. The CDR3 DNA reads as TGTGCCAGCAGCTTTAGTTTATCTGGAGTCTCCTATAATTCACCCCTCCACTTT. Translated: CASSFSLSGVSYNSPLHF.